This TCR beta chain was retrieved from a study of control samples from healthy donors and cancer patients. The CDR3 sequence is 14 residues long. Trimming removed 1 base at V and 2 bases at J, with 5 bases between. Germline CDR1 and CDR2: LNHDA and SQIVND (reference sequence). The repertoire was sequenced with immunoSEQ multiplex PCR; TCRdb's copy has only in-frame clones and lacks some. The profile shows approximately 94,000 clones, roughly nine tenths of them singletons. This clone is a singleton in its sample. The sample consisted of blood. V is TRBV19 and J is TRBJ1-4; D gene uncertain. The sequence derives from a woman in her twenties or thirties in good health. CDR3 amino acids: CASSIGGTNEKLFF. The CDR3 nucleotides read TGTGCCAGTAGTATAGGGGGTACTAATGAAAAACTGTTTTTT.